This T cell receptor beta chain was retrieved from a study of regulatory T cells (dated by TCRdb to between 2017 and 2018). Background on the whole study: T-cell receptor beta repertoires of sorted regulatory, conventional CD4+ and CD8+ T cells were compared between CD3G-deficient patients and healthy controls.

The research as a whole found: Conventional CD4+ T cells from CD3G-deficient patients were enriched for hydrophobic residues at CDR3 positions 6 and 7, suggesting more self-reactive specificities. Restricted unique TRB V-J pairs and skewed V and J gene usage were observed in patient repertoires, most markedly in regulatory T cells.

From a lookup of the germline V gene, CDR1 and CDR2 are MNHNS and SASEGT. The CDR3 goes from the cysteine to the phenylalanine over 12 residues. Only the CDR3 portion is preserved as DNA: 36 bases, with reading frame beginning at the first base. V sheds 3 bases and J sheds 3 bases, leaving 3 bases between their ends. The multiplex PCR relied on 52 forward TRBV primers and 13 reverse TRBJ primers, and amplification bias was corrected through assay-based and computational methods. Within the immunoSEQ assay, multiplex PCR amplified rearranged TRB loci from genomic DNA. TRB amplicons were sequenced using an Illumina HiSeq platform. The authors' analysis ran thus. Custom algorithms error-filtered the raw sequences and aligned them to reference gene sequences, after which the immunoSEQ online tools were used for analysis. Productive and nonproductive TRB rearrangement frequencies were evaluated among both unique and total sequences. Assessment of potential self-reactivity relied on the hydrophobicity of positions 6 and 7 in the TRB CDR3, along with their amino acid composition. Group comparisons used t tests, Mann-Whitney tests or two-way ANOVA run in Prism software. TCRdb's version of the immuneACCESS table is confined to in-frame rearrangements and falls short of the full clone set. An unresolved V gene accounts for under half of the shortfall where checked; the remainder is of unknown origin. V and J calls and clone size are given by that table; D and trimming were obtained from the DNA. The sample table contains 30,000 to 40,000 clones; only one count was recorded for about 93% of them. 0.8% to 1% of the sample rests with the top ten.

Evidence of autoimmunity was present in all CD3G-deficient patients, and the autoimmunity was more severe in two of the patients. Patients were tested at ages ranging from 2 to 39 years, and reduced naive and increased memory CD4+ and CD8+ T-cell proportions were found in the patients. CD4+ cells were FACS-sorted into CD25-high CD127-low regulatory T cells and CD25-low CD127-high conventional CD4+ T cells. Six individuals with CD3G deficiency were included in the patient group. Patient samples and clinical data were obtained from an international physician network spanning the United States, Europe and Asia. Ficoll density separation was used to isolate peripheral blood mononuclear cells. Only a few counts were recorded for this clone. The specificity of this receptor is unknown. Per-base qualities were not stored, and no clone one base away is much larger.

This receptor was taken from a child aged 2-15 years with CD3G deficiency. Specimen: conventional CD4+ T cells sorted from blood. The chain is assembled from TRBV6-1 and TRBJ1-5; the D gene assignment is ambiguous. The CDR3 has the sequence CASSDFNQPQHF. The DNA sequence is given as TGTGCCAGCAGTGACTTCAATCAGCCCCAGCATTTT.